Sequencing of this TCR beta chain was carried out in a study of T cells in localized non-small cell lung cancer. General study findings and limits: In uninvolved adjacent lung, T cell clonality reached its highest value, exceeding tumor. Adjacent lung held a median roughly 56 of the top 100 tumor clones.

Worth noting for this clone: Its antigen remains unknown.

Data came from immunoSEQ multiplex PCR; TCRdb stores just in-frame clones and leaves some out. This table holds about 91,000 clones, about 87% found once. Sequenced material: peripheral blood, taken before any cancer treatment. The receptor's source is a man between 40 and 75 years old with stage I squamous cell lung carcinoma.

CDR3 bases: TGTGCCATGGCTGTAGGGAGTGCATACGAGCAGTACTTC. It yields the protein CAMAVGSAYEQYF. The chain has TRBV10-3 and TRBJ2-7; possibly TRBD2 for D (5 bases). This CDR3 has 13 residues. Looked up from germline, CDR1 is ENHRY and CDR2 is SYGVKD. V was clipped by 9 bases and J by 4 bases, with 16 bases between them.